These 19 T cell receptor beta chains were sequenced from one sample in a study of identical twins. TCRdb called the 5' RACE reads again in MiXCR, with one record for every CDR3 protein. The sample includes some 760,000 distinct CDR3 sequences, roughly 18% seen only once; the top ten take under 15%. The data also belong to a second study, concerning T cells expressing NK-cell markers.

Sequenced input: PBMCs. The receptor set was obtained from a woman aged 18-29 years in good health.

This clonotype was seen a few times. The chain carries TRBV20-1 and TRBJ2-1, with D perhaps being TRBD1 or TRBD2 (6 bases each). The CDR3 is 14 residues long. V lost 4 bases, J lost 7 bases, and 17 bases lay in between. In germline, CDR1 is DFQATT, CDR2 SNEGSKA (reference sequence). CDR3 DNA sequence: TGCAGTGCTACCTTAGGGGGACTCGAGAATGAGCAGTTCTTC. This gives the protein CSATLGGLENEQFF.

This clonotype appeared a few times. V usage is TRBV5-1 and J usage is TRBJ2-3; TRBD2 matches 11 bases. Germline assignment: CDR1 SGHRS and CDR2 YFSETQ. J lost 6 bases, V lost 4 bases, and 10 bases had no gene match. The CDR3 covers 16 residues. The CDR3 protein is CASSPGELAGADTQYF. The CDR3 coding sequence is TGCGCCAGCAGCCCCGGGGAACTAGCGGGGGCTGATACGCAGTATTTT.

This clonotype appeared a single time. This sequence joins TRBV30 and TRBJ2-2; no clear D gene. The ends were cut back, 2 bases at V and 2 bases at J, with 15 bases in the middle. CDR3 length: 16 residues. Germline CDR1 is GTSNPN and CDR2 is SVGIG (reference sequence). The CDR3 loop is CAWSRSWQINTGELFF. DNA for the CDR3: TGTGCCTGGAGTCGATCGTGGCAGATAAACACCGGGGAGCTGTTTTTT.

The chain employs TRBV11-2 and TRBJ2-4; 9 nucleotides match TRBD1. Looked up from germline, CDR1 is SGHAT and CDR2 is FQNNGV. Trimming removed 5 bases from V and 3 bases from J; junction bases left unmatched: 8. The CDR3 contains 16 residues. The CDR3 sequence is CASSLQGASVKNIQYF. The CDR3 DNA reads TGTGCCAGCAGCCTACAGGGGGCGTCGGTCAAAAACATTCAGTACTTC.

V and J are TRBV14 and TRBJ1-1, with D tentatively TRBD1 (5 bases). CDR3 length: 14 residues. The V end was cut by 4 bases, the J end by 5 bases, with 14 bases between. CDR1 is SGHDN and CDR2 is FVKESK in the germline V gene. This chain's CDR3 is CASSLPGGRTEAFF. The CDR3 bases are TGTGCCAGCAGCCTCCCGGGGGGGAGGACTGAAGCTTTCTTT.

This sequence joins TRBV6-5 and TRBJ1-5, with TRBD1 identical over 8 bases. Germline CDR1 MNHEY, CDR2 SVGAGI. V shed 3 bases, J shed 5 bases, and the junction held 12 bases outside the gene matches. The CDR3 is made up of 17 amino acids. CDR3 nucleotides: TGTGCCAGCAGTTATACCTTTACCGGGACAGGCGATCAGCCCCAGCATTTT. Residues: CASSYTFTGTGDQPQHF.

This clonotype was seen many times. This chain joins TRBV20-1 and TRBJ1-1; a weak D match, TRBD1 (6 bases). The germline V gene has CDR1 DFQATT and CDR2 SNEGSKA (reference sequence). This CDR3 is 12 amino acids long. V was pared by 4 bases and J by 1 base, with 7 bases between. The CDR3 sequence: CSAIRGNTEAFF. CDR3 nucleotides: TGCAGTGCTATCAGGGGGAACACTGAAGCTTTCTTT.

The V and J genes are TRBV27 and TRBJ2-7, with 7 bases that match TRBD2. Germline values: CDR1 MNHEY, CDR2 SMNVEV (reference sequence). The CDR3 is made up of 12 amino acids. Trimming removed 6 bases from V and 4 bases from J; junction bases left unmatched: 3. The CDR3 DNA sequence: TGTGCCAGCAGGGGGCGGGGGTACGAGCAGTACTTC. As protein: CASRGRGYEQYF.

Here the CDR3 DNA reads TGTGCCAGCAGACTAGCGGGAGCCACGAGCGAGCAGTTCTTC. It encodes CASRLAGATSEQFF. This chain uses TRBV6-1 with TRBJ2-1; 11 bases align to TRBD2. The length of the CDR3 is 14 residues. Losses at the gene ends were 6 bases for V and 10 bases for J; bases not matched to a gene: 8. Germline CDR1 reads MNHNS; CDR2 reads SASEGT.

This clonotype has more than one count but fewer than ten. The chain couples TRBV9 to TRBJ2-5; D tentatively fits TRBD1 or TRBD2 (5 bases each). V lost 4 bases and J 13 bases, leaving 20 bases between the germline ends. CDR1 and CDR2 (germline): SGDLS, YYNGEE. This CDR3 has 13 residues. The chain's CDR3 is CASSLGAEEKSYF. The CDR3, as DNA: TGTGCCAGCAGCCTCGGGGCTGAAGAGAAATCGTACTTC.

This clonotype came up many times. J is TRBJ1-2 and V is TRBV7-9; possibly TRBD1 for D (5 bases). CDR3 length: 14 amino acids. Germline assignment: CDR1 SEHNR and CDR2 FQNEAQ (reference sequence). With 6 bases removed from V and 2 bases from J, the gap between germline ends came to 13 bases. The CDR3 protein is CASSRGAENYGYTF. Written as DNA, the CDR3 is TGTGCCAGCAGTCGAGGGGCTGAGAACTATGGCTACACCTTC.

Many counts were recorded for this clonotype. The J gene is TRBJ2-3, the V gene TRBV20-1; the D gene could be TRBD1 or TRBD2 (5 bases each). Germline V CDR1 and CDR2: DFQATT, SNEGSKA (reference sequence). V was pared by 4 bases and J by 4 bases, with 15 bases between. This CDR3 has 14 amino acids. The CDR3 nucleotides are TGCAGTGCTAAGAGGGGTGGGGCCCCAGATACGCAGTATTTT. Its protein product is CSAKRGGAPDTQYF.

The rearrangement links TRBV7-2 to TRBJ2-2; 9 positions agree with TRBD1. The CDR3 consists of 15 residues. Trimming at V came to 5 bases and at J to 4 bases, leaving 5 bases not matched to a gene. Germline V gene sequence: CDR1 SGHTA, CDR2 FQGNSA. CDR3 amino acids: CASSLNRGLTGELFF. The CDR3 DNA reads as TGTGCCAGCAGCCTTAACAGGGGGCTCACCGGGGAGCTGTTTTTT.

The sample holds a few counts of this clonotype. V and J are TRBV6-1 and TRBJ1-4, with 9 nucleotides matching TRBD1. V trimming: 0 bases; J trimming: 8 bases; junction bases outside the gene matches: 4. The length of the CDR3 is 15 residues. Germline V gene data show CDR1 as MNHNS and CDR2 as SASEGT. Here the CDR3 reads CASSEAGTGIEKLFF. CDR3 DNA sequence: TGTGCCAGCAGTGAAGCGGGGACAGGGATCGAAAAACTGTTTTTT.

The rearrangement joins TRBV12-3 or TRBV12-4 to TRBJ1-2; 8 positions match TRBD1. The CDR3 runs to 15 residues. V trimming: 5 bases; J trimming: 4 bases; junction bases outside the gene matches: 9. The CDR3 loop is CASSPGQGLIYGYTF. CDR3 in DNA: TGTGCCAGCAGTCCAGGACAGGGTTTGATCTATGGCTACACCTTC.

The rearrangement links TRBV10-3 to TRBJ2-7, with 8 bases lining up with TRBD2. Per germline, CDR1 ENHRY and CDR2 SYGVKD. V lost 6 bases, J lost 0 bases, and 4 bases stayed unmatched. This CDR3 contains 14 residues. The CDR3 DNA sequence: TGTGCCATCAGAACTAGCGGACCCTCCTACGAGCAGTACTTC. It yields the protein CAIRTSGPSYEQYF.

The gene calls are TRBV12-3 or TRBV12-4 and TRBJ2-7; D is perhaps TRBD2 (6 bases). V was shortened by 3 bases and J by 6 bases, with 15 bases between the two germline ends. The CDR3 is 14 amino acids. The CDR3 bases are TGTGCCAGCAGTTTTGCCAGGGAGGAGTCCGAGCAGTACTTC. This gives the protein CASSFAREESEQYF.

The chain couples TRBV20-1 to TRBJ2-3; 7 bases match TRBD1. J was trimmed by 0 bases and V by 0 bases; bases with no gene match: 3. Germline-derived CDR1 and CDR2 are DFQATT and SNEGSKA (reference sequence). This CDR3 spans 15 amino acids. The CDR3 is CSARDYRGSTDTQYF. CDR3 coding DNA: TGCAGTGCTAGAGATTACAGGGGTAGCACAGATACGCAGTATTTT.

V is TRBV12-5 and J is TRBJ2-3; 12 bases line up with TRBD1. V shed 3 bases, J shed 3 bases, and the junction held 13 bases outside the gene matches. Germline-derived CDR1 and CDR2 are LGHNT and FRNRAP. This CDR3 is built from 19 residues. The CDR3 DNA follows: TGTGCTAGTGGTTTCCTGGGACAGGGGGCCTCCTGGAGAACAGATACGCAGTATTTT. It encodes CASGFLGQGASWRTDTQYF.